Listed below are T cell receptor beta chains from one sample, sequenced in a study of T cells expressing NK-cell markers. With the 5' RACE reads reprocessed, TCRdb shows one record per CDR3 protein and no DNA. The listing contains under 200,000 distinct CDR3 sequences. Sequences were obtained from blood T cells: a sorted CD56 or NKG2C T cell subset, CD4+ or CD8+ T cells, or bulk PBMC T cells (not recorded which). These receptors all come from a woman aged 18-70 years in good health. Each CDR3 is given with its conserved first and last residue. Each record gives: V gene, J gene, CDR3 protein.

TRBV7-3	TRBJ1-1	CASSLNTVTTEAFF
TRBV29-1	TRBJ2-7	CSVEVRVGTREQYF
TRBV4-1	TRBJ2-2	CASSPQASVPGELFF
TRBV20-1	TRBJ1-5	CSAPQGGNSNQPQHF
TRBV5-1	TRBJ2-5	CASSYDPGPSSETQYF
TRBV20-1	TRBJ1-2	CSAGTGGYGYTF
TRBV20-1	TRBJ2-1	CSARDSGGAPYYNEQFF
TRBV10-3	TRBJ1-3	CAISESYPGNSGNTIYF
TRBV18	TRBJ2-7	CASSPGQSHEQYF
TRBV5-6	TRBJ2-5	CASSQKETQYF
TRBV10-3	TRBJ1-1	CAISVEGLNTEAFF
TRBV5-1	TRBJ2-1	CASSLASGSRNEQFF
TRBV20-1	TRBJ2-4	CSANRDDNIQYF
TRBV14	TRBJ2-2	CASSPGLGITGELFF
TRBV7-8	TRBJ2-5	CASSLSLMTLGETQYF
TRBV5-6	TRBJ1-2	CASSLPGGYGYTF
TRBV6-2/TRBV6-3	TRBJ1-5	CASSYTTFQPQHF
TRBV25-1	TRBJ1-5	CASSDIMLPRDRCNQPQHF
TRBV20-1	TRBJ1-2	CSARVAGGGYTF
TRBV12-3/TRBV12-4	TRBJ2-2	CASRLGITSPGELFF
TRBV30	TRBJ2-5	CAWALGLAEETQYF
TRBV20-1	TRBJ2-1	CSAILVMTSGDEQFF
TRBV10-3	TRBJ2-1	CAISESGLAGGRLSYNEQFF
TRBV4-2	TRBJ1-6	CASSQERTGANSPLHF
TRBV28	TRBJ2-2	CASSHRVVNTGELFF
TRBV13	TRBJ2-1	CASSKGLAGGASWAVQDNEQFF
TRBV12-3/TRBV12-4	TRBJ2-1	CASSPMGKGSVYNEQFF
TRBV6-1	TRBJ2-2	CAISDWNTGELFF
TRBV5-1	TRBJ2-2	CASGRGGHTGELFF
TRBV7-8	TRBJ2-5	CASSLNPGQGRQTQYF
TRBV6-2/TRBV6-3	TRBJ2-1	CASSYDYTSLAPYNEQFF
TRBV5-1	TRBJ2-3	CASSSSARAGDTDTQYF
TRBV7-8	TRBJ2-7	CASSSRPYEQYF
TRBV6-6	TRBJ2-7	CASSSKSEQYF
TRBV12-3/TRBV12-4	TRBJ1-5	CASSLAAGSNQPQHF
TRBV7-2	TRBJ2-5	CASSSTLAGGFAETQYF
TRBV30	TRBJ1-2	CAWSLNRDYGYTF
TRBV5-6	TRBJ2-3	CASSWASGGLTDTQYF
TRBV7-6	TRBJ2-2	CASSLTGHTGELFF
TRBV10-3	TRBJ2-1	CAISESWASGRRDEQFF